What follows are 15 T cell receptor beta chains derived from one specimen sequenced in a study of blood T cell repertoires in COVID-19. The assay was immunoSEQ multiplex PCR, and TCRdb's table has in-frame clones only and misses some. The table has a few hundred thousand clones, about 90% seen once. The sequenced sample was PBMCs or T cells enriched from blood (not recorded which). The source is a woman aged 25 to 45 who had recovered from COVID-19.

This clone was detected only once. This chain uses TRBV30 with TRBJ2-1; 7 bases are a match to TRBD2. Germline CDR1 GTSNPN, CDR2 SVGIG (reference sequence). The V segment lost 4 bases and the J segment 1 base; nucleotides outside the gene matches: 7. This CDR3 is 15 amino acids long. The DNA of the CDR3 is TGTGCCTGGATGGGGTGGCGGGGGTCCTACAATGAGCAGTTCTTC. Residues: CAWMGWRGSYNEQFF.

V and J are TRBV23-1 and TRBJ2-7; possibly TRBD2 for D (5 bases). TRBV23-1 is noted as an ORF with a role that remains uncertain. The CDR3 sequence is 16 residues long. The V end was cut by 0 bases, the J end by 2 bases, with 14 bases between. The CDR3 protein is CASSQSGERPTYEQYF. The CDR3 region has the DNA TGCGCCAGCAGTCAATCGGGTGAGCGGCCTACCTACGAGCAGTACTTC.

The CDR3: CASSQRRLLNTGELFF. For the CDR3, the DNA is TGTGCCAGCAGCCAAAGGCGGCTACTTAACACCGGGGAGCTGTTTTTT. V and J are TRBV4-2 and TRBJ2-2; D is unclear. Trimming cost V 2 bases and J 2 bases, with 12 bases left between them. This CDR3 contains 16 residues. CDR1 LGHNA and CDR2 YNFKEQ come from the germline V gene.

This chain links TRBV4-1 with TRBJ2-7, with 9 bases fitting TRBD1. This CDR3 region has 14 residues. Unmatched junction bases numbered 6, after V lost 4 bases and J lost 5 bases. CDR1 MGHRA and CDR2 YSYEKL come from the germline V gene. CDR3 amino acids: CASSPGQGWDEQYF. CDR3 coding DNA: TGCGCCAGCAGCCCTGGACAGGGGTGGGACGAGCAGTACTTC.

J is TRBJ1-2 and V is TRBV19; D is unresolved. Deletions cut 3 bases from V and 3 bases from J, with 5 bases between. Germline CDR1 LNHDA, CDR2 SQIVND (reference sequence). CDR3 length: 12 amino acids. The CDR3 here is CASSMADYGYTF. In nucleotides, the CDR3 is TGTGCCAGTAGTATGGCAGACTATGGCTACACCTTC.

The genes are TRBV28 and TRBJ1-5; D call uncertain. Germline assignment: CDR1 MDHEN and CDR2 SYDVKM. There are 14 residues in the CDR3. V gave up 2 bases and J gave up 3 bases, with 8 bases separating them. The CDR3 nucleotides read TGTGCCAGCAGTTTAAACGGTTACAATCAGCCCCAGCATTTT. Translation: CASSLNGYNQPQHF.

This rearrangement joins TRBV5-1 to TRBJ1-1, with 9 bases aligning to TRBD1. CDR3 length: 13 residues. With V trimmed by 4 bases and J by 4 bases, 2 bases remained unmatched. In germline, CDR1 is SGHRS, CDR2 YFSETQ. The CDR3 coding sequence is TGCGCCAGCAGCGCGACAGGGGGCACTGAAGCTTTCTTT. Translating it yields CASSATGGTEAFF.

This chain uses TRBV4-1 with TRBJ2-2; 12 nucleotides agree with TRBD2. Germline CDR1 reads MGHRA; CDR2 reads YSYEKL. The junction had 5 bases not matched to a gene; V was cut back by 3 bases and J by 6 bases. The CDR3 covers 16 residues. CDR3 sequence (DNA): TGCGCCAGCAGCCACTACGGGACTAGCGGGTCCGGGGAGCTGTTTTTT. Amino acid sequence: CASSHYGTSGSGELFF.

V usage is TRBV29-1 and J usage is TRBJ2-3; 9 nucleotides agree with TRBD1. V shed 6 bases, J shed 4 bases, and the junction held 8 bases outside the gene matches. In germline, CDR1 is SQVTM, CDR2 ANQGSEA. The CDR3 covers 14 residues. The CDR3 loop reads CSVIDRGKADTQYF. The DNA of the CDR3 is TGCAGCGTAATTGACAGGGGGAAGGCAGATACGCAGTATTTT.

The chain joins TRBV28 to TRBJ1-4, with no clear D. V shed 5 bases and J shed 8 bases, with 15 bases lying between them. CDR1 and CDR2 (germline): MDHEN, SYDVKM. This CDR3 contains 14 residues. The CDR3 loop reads CASSLPTVPEKLFF. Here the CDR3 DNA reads TGTGCCAGCAGTCTTCCTACAGTCCCAGAAAAACTGTTTTTT.

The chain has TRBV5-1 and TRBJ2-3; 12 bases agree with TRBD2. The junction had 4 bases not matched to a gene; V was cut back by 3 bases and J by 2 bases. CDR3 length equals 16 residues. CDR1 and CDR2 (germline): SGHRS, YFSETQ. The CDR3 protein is CASSSGLAGPTDTQYF. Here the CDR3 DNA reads TGCGCCAGCAGCTCGGGACTAGCGGGTCCCACAGATACGCAGTATTTT.

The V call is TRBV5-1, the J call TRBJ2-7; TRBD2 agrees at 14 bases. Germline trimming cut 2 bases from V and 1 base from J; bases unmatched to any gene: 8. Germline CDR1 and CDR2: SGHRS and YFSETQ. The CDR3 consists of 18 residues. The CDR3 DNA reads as TGCGCCAGCAGCTTCGCCGGGACTAGCGGGGGATCATCCTACGAGCAGTACTTC. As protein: CASSFAGTSGGSSYEQYF.

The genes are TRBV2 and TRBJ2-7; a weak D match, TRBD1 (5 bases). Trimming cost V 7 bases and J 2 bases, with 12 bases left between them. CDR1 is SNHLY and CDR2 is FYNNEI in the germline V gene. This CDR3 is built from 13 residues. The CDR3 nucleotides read TGTGCCAGCAACCTAGGGGTCCCCTACGAGCAGTACTTC. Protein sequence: CASNLGVPYEQYF.

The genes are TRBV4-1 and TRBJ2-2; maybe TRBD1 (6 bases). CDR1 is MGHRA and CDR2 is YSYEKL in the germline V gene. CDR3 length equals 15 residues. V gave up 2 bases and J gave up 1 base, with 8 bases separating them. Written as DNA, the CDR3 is TGCGCCAGCAGCCAACTGGACAGGAACACCGGGGAGCTGTTTTTT. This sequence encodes CASSQLDRNTGELFF.

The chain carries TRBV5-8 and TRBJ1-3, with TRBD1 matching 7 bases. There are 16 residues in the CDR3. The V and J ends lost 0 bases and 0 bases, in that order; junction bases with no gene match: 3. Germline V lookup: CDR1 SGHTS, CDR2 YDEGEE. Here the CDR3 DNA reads TGTGCCAGCAGCTTGGCAGACAGGGCCTCTGGAAACACCATATATTTT. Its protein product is CASSLADRASGNTIYF.